This TCR beta chain stems from a study of T cells after yellow fever vaccination. Study at large: In the case of low-cell-number fractions, SMART-Seq v4 Ultra Low Input was used for preparation.

Synthesis of TCR cDNA relied on 5'RACE template switching, which attached a universal primer site and UMIs. Each CDR3 protein is one row after TCRdb ran MiXCR on the 5' RACE reads. The sample includes about 250,000 distinct CDR3 sequences, more than 3.5% of them seen just once. In this sample, this clonotype turned up many times. Its antigen is not known. This CDR3 is built from 11 residues. The germline gives CDR1 DFQATT, CDR2 SNEGSKA (reference sequence). V lost 3 bases to trimming and J lost 7 bases, with 10 bases between them. Findings and limits, study-wide: Just a small share of clonotypes turned up in the CD4 compartment as well as the CD8 compartment.

The material was PBMCs, obtained 15 days after the yellow fever booster vaccination. The chain joins TRBV20-1 to TRBJ2-7; D is perhaps TRBD1 or TRBD2 (5 bases each). The TCR sequence derives from a man younger than 35 who received the YFV17D yellow fever vaccine. CDR3 DNA: TGCAGTGCTAGTATAGGGGAGGAGCAGTACGTC. Amino acid sequence: CSASIGEEQYV.